These T cell receptor beta chains were read from a single sample in a study of Ad26.COV2.S vaccination and SARS-CoV-2 variants. Repertoires were generated with immunoSEQ multiplex PCR, while TCRdb's copy carries only in-frame clones and drops some. The sample consists of around 450,000 clones, roughly 87% of them appearing once. Specimen: peripheral blood, collected in a trial of Ad26.COV2.S vaccine versus placebo. The source of these receptors is a person aged 18 to 65 who received the Ad26.COV2.S COVID-19 vaccine or a placebo. CDR3s include the opening cysteine and the closing phenylalanine or tryptophan. D genes are given only for firm matches. Size tells how often a clone was seen (once, few, many) or the class of an expanded clone, and some rows leave it out.

-,TRBJ1-1,-,TRBV3-1/TRBV3-2,TGTGCCAGCAGCCTCGTGGGGATGAACACTGAAGCTTTCTTT,CASSLVGMNTEAFF
-,TRBJ2-5,once,TRBV10-3,TGTGCCATCAGTGAGTCAGGGAACAGGGTAGCGGAGACCCAGTACTTC,CAISESGNRVAETQYF
-,TRBJ2-7,few,TRBV13,TGTGCCAGCAGCGCCCAGACAGCTGAGCAGTACTTC,CASSAQTAEQYF
-,TRBJ1-5,-,TRBV6-1,TGTGCCAGCAGTGAAAGGAGTCAGGTCTCCTATAGCAATCAGCCCCAGCATTTT,CASSERSQVSYSNQPQHF
-,TRBJ2-1,-,TRBV6-1,TGTGCCAGCAGTGATGGAGACCCGAACTCCTACAATGAGCAGTTCTTC,CASSDGDPNSYNEQFF
-,TRBJ2-5,few,TRBV18,TGTGCCAGCTCACCACCAAGCGACCAAGAGACCCAGTACTTC,CASSPPSDQETQYF
-,TRBJ2-3,once,TRBV5-4,TGTGCCAGCAGTTCCCGTTCGGGGGACCCTCCAATCGCGCAGTATTTT,CASSSRSGDPPIAQYF
-,TRBJ2-1,-,TRBV5-1,TGCGCCAGCAGCCCCCGAGTCTGGCTAGCTGGCTCCGAGCAGTTCTTC,CASSPRVWLAGSEQFF
-,TRBJ2-5,-,TRBV7-8,TGTGCCAGCAGCTTACTACAACAAGAGACCCAGTACTTC,CASSLLQQETQYF
TRBD2,TRBJ2-1,-,TRBV29-1,TGCAGCGTTGGGACTAGATTAGTCAATGAGCAGTTCTTC,CSVGTRLVNEQFF
-,TRBJ1-6,-,TRBV5-1,TGCGCCAGCAGCTTGGAAGACAGATCACCCCTCCACTTT,CASSLEDRSPLHF
-,TRBJ1-1,-,TRBV5-4,TGTGCCAGCAGCTTCAGGGGTCCCGCTGAAGCTTTCTTT,CASSFRGPAEAFF
-,TRBJ1-1,-,TRBV5-5,TGTGCCAGCAGCCCAAGTCAGTCGCTTACCTTAATGGCTTTCTTT,CASSPSQSLTLMAFF
TRBD1,TRBJ1-4,once,TRBV27,TGTGCCAGCAGTCTTGGACAGGGGGCGAAAAAACTGTTTTTT,CASSLGQGAKKLFF
-,TRBJ2-1,-,TRBV6-5,TGTGCCAGCAGGCCGCTCCAGGGAGTCGGGGAGTTCTTC,CASRPLQGVGEFF
TRBD1,TRBJ1-2,-,TRBV6-2/TRBV6-3,TGTGCCAGCAGTGAGGACAGGCCGCCTAACTATGGCTACACCTTC,CASSEDRPPNYGYTF
TRBD1,TRBJ2-7,once,TRBV15,TGTGCCACCAGCAGAGCTGCGACGACAGGGGGCTACGAGCAGTACTTC,CATSRAATTGGYEQYF
TRBD1,TRBJ2-3,-,TRBV28,TGTGCCAGCAAGGGTGGACAGGGTGAGGCAGATACGCAGTATTTT,CASKGGQGEADTQYF
TRBD1,TRBJ2-7,-,TRBV7-2,TGTGCCAGCAGCTTAGGGACAGGGAACTACGAGCAGTACTTC,CASSLGTGNYEQYF
-,TRBJ2-3,-,TRBV5-8,TGTGCCAGCAGCCAAAGGACCAAAGATACGCAGTATTTT,CASSQRTKDTQYF
-,TRBJ1-4,-,TRBV6-5,TGTGCCAGCTCCCTATCAGGGGTGAGGGAAAAACTGTTTTTT,CASSLSGVREKLFF
-,TRBJ2-5,once,TRBV7-2,TGTGCCAGCAGCAATCTGGAGACCCAGTACTTC,CASSNLETQYF
-,TRBJ2-5,-,TRBV27,TGTGCCAGCAGTACGAGAGGCCAAGAGACCCAGTACTTC,CASSTRGQETQYF